Presented here are 13 T cell receptor beta chains from one specimen sequenced in a study of cytomegalovirus exposure and HLA in healthy donors (TCRdb year 2017). Receptor libraries were prepared by the immunoSEQ multiplex PCR assay. For the multiplex PCR, a mixture combining 60 forward primers for TCR Vbeta segments and 13 reverse primers for TCR Jbeta segments was used. TCRdb limited this immuneACCESS table to in-frame rearrangements with V and J called. A share of clones is missing; checked studies link under half to unresolved V genes, and the rest is unexplained. The sample data list some 120,000 clones, and around three quarters of these were observed just once. Roughly 9.7% of the sample goes to the ten largest clones. Material for sequencing was PBMCs. Source of these receptors: a man aged 40-50 years in good health and CMV-seropositive.

The chain joins TRBV5-6 to TRBJ2-1, with D hard to call. There are 12 residues in the CDR3. The V end lost 2 bases, the J end lost 6 bases, and 6 bases lay between the germline ends. Germline-derived CDR1 and CDR2 are SGHDT and YYEEEE. CDR3 in DNA: TGTGCCAGCAGCTTTACGAGCAATGAGCAGTTCTTC. It translates to CASSFTSNEQFF. Full variable domain (rest looked up from reference TRBV5-6 and TRBJ2-1): DAGVTQSPTHLIKTRGQQVTLRCSPKSGHDTVSWYQQALGQGPQFIFQYYEEEERQRGNFPDRFSGHQFPNYSSELNVNALLLGDSALYLCASSFTSNEQFFGPGTRLTVL.

V and J are TRBV5-4 and TRBJ2-1; 10 nucleotides line up with TRBD2. V lost 4 bases, J lost 7 bases, and 14 bases stayed unmatched. CDR1 SGHNT and CDR2 YYREEE come from the germline V gene (reference sequence). The CDR3 is 17 residues long. The DNA of the CDR3 is TGTGCCAGCAGCATAAAGCGGGGGGGCCTTCTTTTAAATGAGCAGTTCTTC. Translation gives CASSIKRGGLLLNEQFF.

The rearrangement links TRBV7-9 to TRBJ1-1; D perhaps matches TRBD1 (6 bases). V gave up 5 bases and J gave up 5 bases, with 15 bases separating them. CDR3 length: 14 residues. The germline gives CDR1 SEHNR, CDR2 FQNEAQ (reference sequence). The CDR3 DNA follows: TGTGCCAGCAGCGCCCTCTCCGGGACAACTGAAGCTTTCTTT. This encodes CASSALSGTTEAFF.

The V gene is TRBV5-1, the J gene TRBJ2-5; 11 positions match TRBD2. With 0 bases clipped from V and 1 base from J, the junction kept 2 bases outside the gene matches. Germline CDR1 is SGHRS and CDR2 is YFSETQ. The CDR3 totals 16 residues. The CDR3 bases are TGCGCCAGCAGCTTGGGACTAGCGGGGCCCCAAGAGACCCAGTACTTC. It translates to CASSLGLAGPQETQYF.

The chain joins TRBV6-5 to TRBJ1-2; D gene ambiguous. Germline CDR1 MNHEY, CDR2 SVGAGI. CDR3 length: 12 amino acids. V was shortened by 3 bases and J by 8 bases, with 10 bases between the two germline ends. Here the CDR3 DNA reads TGTGCCAGCAGTTATCGGACGGGAGGCTACACCTTC. Translation gives CASSYRTGGYTF.

The chain joins TRBV7-2 to TRBJ1-4, with TRBD1 as a possible D gene (6 bases). The CDR3 consists of 17 residues. V lost 2 bases and J 7 bases, leaving 20 bases between the germline ends. Germline CDR1 is SGHTA and CDR2 is FQGNSA. The CDR3 DNA reads as TGTGCCAGCAGCTTATCAATGACAGGCCTTCTCGGTGAAAAACTGTTTTTT. It is translated as CASSLSMTGLLGEKLFF. The whole variable domain, remainder taken from reference TRBV7-2 and TRBJ1-4, is GAGVSQSPSNKVTEKGKDVELRCDPISGHTALYWYRQSLGQGLEFLIYFQGNSAPDKSGLPSDRFSAERTGGSVSTLTIQRTQQEDSAVYLCASSLSMTGLLGEKLFFGSGTQLSVL.

The chain joins TRBV5-1 to TRBJ2-7; possibly TRBD2 for D (6 bases). CDR3 length: 16 amino acids. V was clipped by 2 bases and J by 5 bases, with 20 bases between them. The germline V gene has CDR1 SGHRS and CDR2 YFSETQ. CDR3: CASSFPGDSPPHEQYF. The CDR3 DNA sequence: TGCGCCAGCAGCTTCCCGGGGGACTCACCTCCCCACGAGCAGTACTTC.

The V call is TRBV6-1, the J call TRBJ2-7, with unresolved D. The CDR3 contains 15 residues. V gave up 11 bases and J gave up 0 bases, with 20 bases separating them. The V gene's germline CDR1 is MNHNS and CDR2 SASEGT. For the CDR3, the DNA is TGTGCCGCCAGCATGGCCCACTCTAGCTCCTACGAGCAGTACTTC. Its translation: CAASMAHSSSYEQYF.

The chain employs TRBV28 and TRBJ1-5; no reliable D call. Trimming left V 3 bases short and J 4 bases short, with 13 bases between. Germline CDR1 and CDR2: MDHEN and SYDVKM. The CDR3 contains 15 residues. CDR3: CASSFSVGRNQPQHF. CDR3 bases: TGTGCCAGCAGTTTCTCCGTGGGGAGGAATCAGCCCCAGCATTTT.

CDR3 sequence: CASSLWGRNEKLFF. The CDR3, as DNA: TGTGCCAGCAGTTTATGGGGGAGGAATGAAAAACTGTTTTTT. The V and J genes are TRBV28 and TRBJ1-4; no reliable D call. V gave up 0 bases and J gave up 5 bases, with 7 bases separating them. The CDR3 has 14 amino acids. The germline gives CDR1 MDHEN, CDR2 SYDVKM.

This clone appeared a single time. V is TRBV23-1 and J is TRBJ2-7; perhaps TRBD1 as D (5 bases). TRBV23-1 belongs to the ORF category, with a function that is uncertain. The CDR3 extends over 19 amino acids. Between the trimmed V and J ends, which lost 3 bases and 3 bases, there was a span of 27 bases. The CDR3 DNA is TGCGCCAGCAGTCACAACAGGTCCGACCAGACGTGGGCACGCTACGAGCAGTACTTC. It translates to CASSHNRSDQTWARYEQYF.

The chain uses TRBV7-2 and TRBJ1-1; 7 nucleotides agree with TRBD1. CDR1 is SGHTA, CDR2 FQGNSA, per germline. The CDR3 is 14 amino acids. Unmatched junction bases numbered 10, after V lost 1 base and J lost 11 bases. This CDR3 is CASSLGRGTEGAFF. The CDR3 DNA reads TGTGCCAGCAGCTTAGGTAGGGGGACAGAGGGGGCTTTCTTT.

This clone was observed a few times. The V call is TRBV5-6, the J call TRBJ1-3, with 8 positions matching TRBD1. CDR3 length: 16 amino acids. Germline CDR1 is SGHDT and CDR2 is YYEEEE. Trimming took 2 bases from V and 10 from J; bases not matched to a gene: 14. The CDR3 reads CASSLDGQGASETIYF. In DNA form, the CDR3 reads TGTGCCAGCAGCTTAGACGGACAGGGAGCCTCGGAAACCATATATTTT.